This T cell receptor (beta chain) emerged from a study of T cell responses to AZD1222 COVID-19 vaccine. Regarding the study as a whole: Samples come after the peak T cell response, not at day 14.

Pooling was applied to second doses at about 4 or about 12 weeks. Sequencing used immunoSEQ multiplex PCR; TCRdb keeps in-frame clones, though not all of them. The sample includes about 73,000 clones, 89% of them seen just once. Germline loops: CDR1 LNHDA, CDR2 SQIVND (reference sequence). The ends were cut back, 1 base at V and 7 bases at J, with 16 bases in the middle. The CDR3 contains 16 residues. This clone was seen a single time. The antigen is not known. This TCR was sampled from an adult who received the AZD1222 COVID-19 vaccine. Material: peripheral blood, obtained 28 days after the second AZD1222 dose. V usage is TRBV19 and J usage is TRBJ1-4, with a tentative D call TRBD1 (5 bases). CDR3 in amino acids: CASSIVQGGLGEKLFF. CDR3 nucleotide sequence: TGTGCCAGTAGTATAGTCCAGGGAGGACTAGGTGAAAAACTGTTTTTT.